This T cell receptor beta chain was recovered during a study of cytomegalovirus exposure and HLA in healthy donors. Broader study findings: According to an earlier analysis, most TCR beta V segments yielded productive rearrangements about 90% or about 30% of the time. As was reported, the HLA-A and HLA-B alleles of most subjects were accurately predicted from TCR beta sequences.

J gave up 0 bases and V 9 bases, and 14 bases lay outside the gene matches. The V gene's germline CDR1 is WNHNN and CDR2 SYGVQD (reference sequence). This CDR3 region has 17 residues. In the case of this clone: Its antigen is unidentified.

PCR employed 60 Vbeta and 13 Jbeta primers. Assay: immunoSEQ multiplex PCR; the TCRdb copy retains only in-frame clones and omits some. The repertoire holds fewer than 95,000 clones, with over 65% as singletons. Sequencing input: PBMCs. This receptor was obtained from a woman aged 40-49 years in good health and CMV-seropositive. V and J are TRBV10-1 and TRBJ2-1; 7 nucleotides agree with TRBD2. As DNA, the CDR3 is TGCGCCAGTTCCACCACCCCTGGCGGGAGCTCCTACAATGAGCAGTTCTTC. Translated, it gives CASSTTPGGSSYNEQFF.